The clone carrying this T cell receptor (beta chain) has just one count. This sample is drawn from a study of blood T cell repertoires in COVID-19. Sequencing was performed with immunoSEQ multiplex PCR; in TCRdb, only in-frame clones are kept and a portion is missing. This table holds approximately 250,000 clones, 83% found once. The CDR3 runs to 15 residues. Trimming shortened V by 0 bases and J by 4 bases, and 12 bases separated the two germline ends. CDR1 and CDR2 (germline): MNHEY, SVGAGI. The chain is built from TRBV6-5 and TRBJ1-1; weak D call: TRBD1 (5 bases). The sequence derives from a human donor in a cohort sampled during active COVID-19. Sequencing was done on a sample of peripheral blood. In DNA form, the CDR3 reads TGTGCCAGCAGTTACTCGAGAGGTAGGGGCACTGAAGCTTTCTTT. As protein: CASSYSRGRGTEAFF.